A single sample is the source of the 29 T cell receptor beta chains below, sequenced in a study of blood T cell repertoires in COVID-19. Sequencing was performed with immunoSEQ multiplex PCR; in TCRdb, only in-frame clones are kept and a portion is missing. This table has approximately 490,000 clones, 87% appearing once. Sequencing was performed on PBMCs or T cells enriched from blood (not recorded which). The receptor source for this set is a woman between 18 and 29 years old who had recovered from COVID-19.

The V and J genes are TRBV5-6 and TRBJ1-2, with TRBD1 matching 9 bases. CDR1 SGHDT and CDR2 YYEEEE come from the germline V gene. The trim removed 4 bases at V and 7 bases at J, leaving 11 bases unmatched. This CDR3 contains 15 residues. CDR3 bases: TGTGCCAGCAGCACGGGACAGGGAGGACTCTTTGGCTACACCTTC. It specifies CASSTGQGGLFGYTF.

V and J are TRBV7-9 and TRBJ1-1; D might be TRBD1 (5 bases). V was trimmed by 3 bases and J by 4 bases, leaving 9 bases between them. The CDR3 has 13 residues. The germline V gene has CDR1 SEHNR and CDR2 FQNEAQ (reference sequence). The CDR3 region is CASSLNGATEAFF. The CDR3 coding sequence is TGTGCCAGCAGCTTGAATGGGGCCACTGAAGCTTTCTTT.

The genes are TRBV6-6 and TRBJ2-1; weak D call: TRBD1 (5 bases). This CDR3 has 14 amino acids. Germline loops: CDR1 MNHNY, CDR2 SVGAGI (reference sequence). V lost 2 bases to trimming and J lost 3 bases, with 8 bases between them. CDR3 DNA sequence: TGTGCCAGCAGTTACCAGGGATTCTACAATGAGCAGTTCTTC. Translation: CASSYQGFYNEQFF.

The rearrangement links TRBV6-4 to TRBJ2-2, with 12 positions matching TRBD2. After removal of 8 bases from V and 7 bases from J, the junction contained 5 bases not matched to a gene. Germline V gene sequence: CDR1 MRHNA, CDR2 SNTAGT. This CDR3 region has 14 residues. The CDR3 loop reads CASRTSGVYGELFF. In DNA form, the CDR3 reads TGTGCCAGCCGGACTAGCGGGGTTTACGGGGAGCTGTTTTTT.

The chain couples TRBV6-5 to TRBJ1-1; TRBD1 matches at 8 bases. Germline V gene sequence: CDR1 MNHEY, CDR2 SVGAGI. Unmatched junction bases numbered 9, after V lost 5 bases and J lost 7 bases. CDR3 length equals 14 residues. CDR3 sequence reads: CASSPLRTGLEAFF. CDR3 nucleotide sequence: TGTGCCAGCAGTCCCTTAAGGACAGGGCTTGAAGCTTTCTTT.

CDR3 sequence: CASSPRTGMGTDTQYF. As DNA, the CDR3 is TGTGCCAGCAGCCCCCGGACAGGGATGGGGACAGATACGCAGTATTTT. The rearrangement uses TRBV7-3 and TRBJ2-3; the match to TRBD1 covers 8 bases. Germline-derived CDR1 and CDR2 are SGHTA and FQGTGA. The CDR3 is 16 residues long. The V and J ends lost 5 bases and 3 bases, in that order; junction bases with no gene match: 10.

The chain is built from TRBV15 and TRBJ2-5; D remains unclear. There are 15 residues in the CDR3. Germline CDR1 LNHNV, CDR2 YYDKDF (reference sequence). V was cut by 0 bases and J by 5 bases, with 13 bases left in between. CDR3 sequence (DNA): TGTGCCACCAGCAGAGATCCGGGTTCTGGGGAGACCCAGTACTTC. Protein product: CATSRDPGSGETQYF.

The genes are TRBV19 and TRBJ2-2; 9 nucleotides match TRBD1. The CDR3 runs 16 residues. The junction had 10 bases not matched to a gene; V was cut back by 7 bases and J by 4 bases. In germline, CDR1 is LNHDA, CDR2 SQIVND (reference sequence). CDR3 DNA sequence: TGTGCCAGTACCCCCCGTCAGGGACAGGGCACCGGGGAGCTGTTTTTT. It encodes CASTPRQGQGTGELFF. The complete variable domain, with remaining parts taken from reference TRBV19 and TRBJ2-2, reads DGGITQSPKYLFRKEGQNVTLSCEQNLNHDAMYWYRQDPGQGLRLIYYSQIVNDFQKGDIAEGYSVSREKKESFPLTVTSAQKNPTAFYLCASTPRQGQGTGELFFGEGSRLTVL.

The rearrangement uses TRBV24-1 and TRBJ1-2; 7 bases are a match to TRBD1. V lost 6 bases, J lost 3 bases, and 18 bases stayed unmatched. The CDR3 loop spans 18 amino acids. Germline V gene sequence: CDR1 KGHDR, CDR2 SFDVKD. In nucleotides, the CDR3 is TGTGCCACCAGTTGGGTAGTCAGAGACAGGGACGAGGACTATGGCTACACCTTC. Its protein is CATSWVVRDRDEDYGYTF.

This clone came up a few times. The chain couples TRBV5-1 to TRBJ1-2; TRBD1 aligns across 10 bases. Germline-derived CDR1 and CDR2 are SGHRS and YFSETQ. The CDR3 contains 14 residues. The junction had 3 bases not matched to a gene; V was cut back by 3 bases and J by 4 bases. CDR3 nucleotide sequence: TGCGCCAGCAGCTCGGGACAGGGGACCTATGGCTACACCTTC. This encodes CASSSGQGTYGYTF.

The J gene is TRBJ1-6, the V gene TRBV25-1; D unresolved. CDR1 MGHDK and CDR2 SYGVNS come from the germline V gene. Trimming pared 4 bases from V and 8 bases from J, leaving 9 bases between. The CDR3 is 13 amino acids. CDR3 region: CASSVHPHSPLHF. Here the CDR3 DNA reads TGTGCCAGCAGTGTACACCCCCATTCACCCCTCCACTTT.

This chain connects TRBV23-1 to TRBJ2-7; TRBD2 agrees at 13 bases. TRBV23-1 is identified as an open reading frame with a role that is uncertain. The junction had 3 bases not matched to a gene; V was cut back by 4 bases and J by 0 bases. The CDR3 spans 16 residues. The CDR3 here is CASSPRTSGSSYEQYF. CDR3 bases: TGCGCCAGCAGTCCTCGGACTAGCGGGAGCTCCTACGAGCAGTACTTC.

This sequence joins TRBV27 and TRBJ2-5; TRBD2 might be the D (7 bases). Trimming removed 6 bases at V and 5 bases at J, with 19 bases between. This CDR3 comprises 15 residues. From germline, CDR1 is MNHEY and CDR2 SMNVEV (reference sequence). The CDR3 reads CASRTLRGALETQYF. The CDR3 nucleotides read TGTGCCAGCAGAACGCTTCGGGGGGCGTTGGAGACCCAGTACTTC.

Only a few counts were recorded for this clone. The genes are TRBV28 and TRBJ1-2; the match to TRBD1 covers 8 bases. The CDR3 is made up of 18 amino acids. V shed 5 bases, J shed 3 bases, and the junction held 17 bases outside the gene matches. Germline loops: CDR1 MDHEN, CDR2 SYDVKM. CDR3 protein: CASSLLLPRQGRDYGYTF. In DNA, the CDR3 is TGTGCCAGCAGTCTTCTTCTGCCCCGACAGGGGAGGGACTATGGCTACACCTTC.

The chain recombines TRBV27 with TRBJ1-1, with 8 bases aligning to TRBD1. The CDR3 is made up of 13 amino acids. Per the germline V gene, CDR1 is MNHEY and CDR2 is SMNVEV (reference sequence). Trimming removed 7 bases from V and 1 base from J; junction bases left unmatched: 2. CDR3 sequence: CASTGQGNTEAFF. In DNA form, the CDR3 reads TGTGCCAGCACCGGACAGGGGAACACTGAAGCTTTCTTT.

This chain uses TRBV4-1 with TRBJ1-5; D remains unclear. This CDR3 has 15 residues. Between the trimmed V and J ends, which lost 1 base and 0 bases, there was a span of 7 bases. Germline V gene data show CDR1 as MGHRA and CDR2 as YSYEKL. CDR3 sequence: CASSQGAYSNQPQHF. The CDR3 DNA sequence: TGCGCCAGCAGCCAAGGAGCGTATAGCAATCAGCCCCAGCATTTT.

This clone turned up a few times. The J gene is TRBJ2-7, the V gene TRBV5-4; TRBD1 is a possible D gene (6 bases). The germline V gene has CDR1 SGHNT and CDR2 YYREEE (reference sequence). V was trimmed by 0 bases and J by 5 bases, leaving 6 bases between them. The CDR3 is 12 residues long. The CDR3 nucleotides are TGTGCCAGCAGCTTGGACAGGGACGAGCAGTACTTC. The encoded protein is CASSLDRDEQYF.

The V and J genes are TRBV5-6 and TRBJ2-2, with 9 nucleotides matching TRBD1. With 4 bases clipped from V and 7 bases from J, the junction kept 5 bases outside the gene matches. Germline CDR1 is SGHDT and CDR2 is YYEEEE. The CDR3 loop spans 14 amino acids. DNA for the CDR3: TGTGCCAGCAGCCCGGACAGGGGATACGGGGAGCTGTTTTTT. It translates to CASSPDRGYGELFF.

Concerning this clone itself: The sample holds other DNA sequences that translate to the same CDR3. The chain carries TRBV3-1 (or the pseudogene TRBV3-2) and TRBJ2-7, with D uncertain. Germline CDR1 reads LGHDT; CDR2 reads YNNKEL (reference sequence). The CDR3 loop spans 13 amino acids. V shed 1 base and J shed 0 bases, with 4 bases lying between them. The DNA for the CDR3 is TGTGCCAGCAGCCAAGGGCTCTCCTACGAGCAGTACTTC. Translating gives CASSQGLSYEQYF.

This sequence joins TRBV3-1 (or the pseudogene TRBV3-2) and TRBJ1-5; D is uncertain. Looked up from germline, CDR1 is LGHDT and CDR2 is YNNKEL (reference sequence). V was trimmed by 0 bases and J by 4 bases, leaving 10 bases between them. The CDR3 has 15 amino acids. The CDR3 reads CASSQDLEGNQPQHF. The DNA of the CDR3 is TGTGCCAGCAGCCAAGATCTCGAGGGAAATCAGCCCCAGCATTTT.

This chain joins TRBV3-1 (or the pseudogene TRBV3-2) and TRBJ1-1; possibly TRBD1 for D (6 bases). The CDR3 extends over 14 amino acids. CDR1 and CDR2 from the germline V gene are LGHDT and YNNKEL (reference sequence). Trimming left V 2 bases short and J 4 bases short, with 11 bases between. The CDR3 reads CASSQPARGTEAFF. Written as DNA, the CDR3 is TGTGCCAGCAGCCAACCCGCCAGGGGCACTGAAGCTTTCTTT.

The gene calls are TRBV2 and TRBJ2-5, with 14 bases fitting TRBD2. The CDR3 runs 15 residues. Germline V CDR1 and CDR2: SNHLY, FYNNEI. Germline trimming cut 6 bases from V and 3 bases from J; bases unmatched to any gene: 3. CDR3 sequence (DNA): TGTGCCAGCAGCATGGGACTAGCGGGGGAAGAGACCCAGTACTTC. Protein product: CASSMGLAGEETQYF.

The J gene is TRBJ2-5, the V gene TRBV10-3; D remains ambiguous. The germline V gene has CDR1 ENHRY and CDR2 SYGVKD. CDR3 length: 11 amino acids. V was shortened by 4 bases and J by 4 bases, with 4 bases between the two germline ends. The CDR3 region has the DNA TGTGCCATCAGTGCCTCAGAGACCCAGTACTTC. Residues: CAISASETQYF.

V gene TRBV6-5 combines with J gene TRBJ1-2; 7 nucleotides line up with TRBD1. Germline V gene lookup returns CDR1 MNHEY and CDR2 SVGAGI. With V trimmed by 11 bases and J by 3 bases, 9 bases remained unmatched. This CDR3 region has 13 residues. Here the CDR3 reads CASSEGADYGYTF. The DNA for the CDR3 is TGTGCCTCATCAGAGGGGGCCGACTATGGCTACACCTTC.

V and J are TRBV6-4 and TRBJ1-1, with 8 bases that match TRBD1. Germline V gene data show CDR1 as MRHNA and CDR2 as SNTAGT. The trim removed 3 bases at V and 7 bases at J, leaving 4 bases unmatched. CDR3 length: 13 residues. CDR3 nucleotides: TGTGCCAGCAGTGAAGACAGGGGCTTTGAAGCTTTCTTT. Amino acids: CASSEDRGFEAFF.

The chain recombines TRBV6-1 with TRBJ1-1, with 8 bases identical to TRBD1. The CDR3 consists of 17 residues. The germline V gene has CDR1 MNHNS and CDR2 SASEGT. Trimming at V came to 1 base and at J to 6 bases, leaving 13 bases not matched to a gene. CDR3 sequence: CASSEVSDRGSAAEAFF. The CDR3 DNA is TGTGCCAGCAGTGAAGTTAGTGACAGGGGATCGGCGGCTGAAGCTTTCTTT.

The DNA of the CDR3 is TGTGCCAGCAGCGTAGGGGGACTCTACACAGATACGCAGTATTTT. Its translation: CASSVGGLYTDTQYF. The V call is TRBV9, the J call TRBJ2-3; TRBD2 might be the D (6 bases). CDR1 SGDLS and CDR2 YYNGEE come from the germline V gene. Trimming left V 0 bases short and J 2 bases short, with 10 bases between. The CDR3 contains 15 residues.

The chain recombines TRBV29-1 with TRBJ1-2; tentative D call: TRBD1 (5 bases). The germline V gene has CDR1 SQVTM and CDR2 ANQGSEA. This CDR3 region has 12 residues. Trimming took off 5 bases at V and 7 bases at J, with 14 bases between the two ends. The CDR3 DNA follows: TGCAGCGTTCGGGGGGGAGTAAGTGGCTACACCTTC. Amino acid sequence: CSVRGGVSGYTF.

With respect to this clone: Other nucleotide sequences from this sample produce the same CDR3. The V and J genes are TRBV7-2 and TRBJ1-1; tentative D call: TRBD1 (5 bases). The germline V gene has CDR1 SGHTA and CDR2 FQGNSA. Trimming cost V 5 bases and J 5 bases, with 12 bases left between them. The CDR3 has 13 amino acids. The CDR3 bases are TGTGCCAGCAGCCCCCCGGGGGGAACTGAAGCTTTCTTT. This codes for CASSPPGGTEAFF. Combining the CDR3 with reference TRBV7-2 and TRBJ1-1 gives the whole variable domain GAGVSQSPSNKVTEKGKDVELRCDPISGHTALYWYRQSLGQGLEFLIYFQGNSAPDKSGLPSDRFSAERTGGSVSTLTIQRTQQEDSAVYLCASSPPGGTEAFFGQGTRLTVV.